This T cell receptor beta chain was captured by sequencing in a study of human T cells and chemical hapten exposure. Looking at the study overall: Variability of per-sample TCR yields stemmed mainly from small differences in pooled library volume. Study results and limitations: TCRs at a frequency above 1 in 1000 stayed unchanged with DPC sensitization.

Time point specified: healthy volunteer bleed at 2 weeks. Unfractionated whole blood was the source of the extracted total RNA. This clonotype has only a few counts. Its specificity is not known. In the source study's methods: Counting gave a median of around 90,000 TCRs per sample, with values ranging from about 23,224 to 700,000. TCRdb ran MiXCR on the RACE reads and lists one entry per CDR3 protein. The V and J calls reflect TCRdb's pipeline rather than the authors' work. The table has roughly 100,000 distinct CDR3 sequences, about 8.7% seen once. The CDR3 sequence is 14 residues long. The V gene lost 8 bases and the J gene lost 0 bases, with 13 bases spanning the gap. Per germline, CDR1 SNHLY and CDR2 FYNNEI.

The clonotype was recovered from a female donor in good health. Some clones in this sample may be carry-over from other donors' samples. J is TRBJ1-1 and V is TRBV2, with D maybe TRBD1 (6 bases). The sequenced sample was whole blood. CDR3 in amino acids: CASWGGLLNTEAFF. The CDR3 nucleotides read TGTGCCAGCTGGGGGGGCCTCTTGAACACTGAAGCTTTCTTT.